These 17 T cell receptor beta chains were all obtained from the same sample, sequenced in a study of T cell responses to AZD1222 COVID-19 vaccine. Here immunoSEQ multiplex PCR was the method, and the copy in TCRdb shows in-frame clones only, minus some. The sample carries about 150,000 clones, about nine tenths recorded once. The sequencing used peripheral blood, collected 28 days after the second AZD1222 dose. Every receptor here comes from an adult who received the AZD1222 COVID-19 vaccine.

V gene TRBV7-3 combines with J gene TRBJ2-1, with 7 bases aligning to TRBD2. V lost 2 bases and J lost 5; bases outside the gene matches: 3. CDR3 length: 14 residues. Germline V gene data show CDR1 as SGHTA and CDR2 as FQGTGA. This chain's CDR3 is CASSLERGHNEQFF. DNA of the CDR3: TGTGCCAGCAGCTTAGAGCGGGGCCACAATGAGCAGTTCTTC.

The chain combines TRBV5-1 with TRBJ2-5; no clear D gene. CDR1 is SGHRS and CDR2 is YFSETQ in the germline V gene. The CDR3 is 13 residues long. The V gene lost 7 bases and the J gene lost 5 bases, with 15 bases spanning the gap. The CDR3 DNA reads TGCGCCAGCCTCTCCCTTTTGGAGGAGACCCAGTACTTC. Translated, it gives CASLSLLEETQYF.

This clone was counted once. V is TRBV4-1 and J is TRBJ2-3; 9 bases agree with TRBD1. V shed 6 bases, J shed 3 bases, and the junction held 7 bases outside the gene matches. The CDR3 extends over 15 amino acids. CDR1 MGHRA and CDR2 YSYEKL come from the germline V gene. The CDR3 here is CASSRRDRDTDTQYF. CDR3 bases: TGCGCCAGCAGTCGCCGGGACAGGGATACAGATACGCAGTATTTT.

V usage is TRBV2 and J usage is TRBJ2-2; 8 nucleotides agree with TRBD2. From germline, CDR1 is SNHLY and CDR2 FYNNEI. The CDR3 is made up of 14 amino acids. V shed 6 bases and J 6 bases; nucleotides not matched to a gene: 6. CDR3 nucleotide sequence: TGTGCCAGCAGCGGGACTAGTTTAGCCGGGGAGCTGTTTTTT. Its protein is CASSGTSLAGELFF.

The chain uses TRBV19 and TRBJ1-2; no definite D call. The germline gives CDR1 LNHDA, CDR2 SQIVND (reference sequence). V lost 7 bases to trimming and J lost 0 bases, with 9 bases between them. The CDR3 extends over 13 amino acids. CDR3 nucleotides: TGTGCCAGTAAAGCCAATTCTAACTATGGCTACACCTTC. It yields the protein CASKANSNYGYTF.

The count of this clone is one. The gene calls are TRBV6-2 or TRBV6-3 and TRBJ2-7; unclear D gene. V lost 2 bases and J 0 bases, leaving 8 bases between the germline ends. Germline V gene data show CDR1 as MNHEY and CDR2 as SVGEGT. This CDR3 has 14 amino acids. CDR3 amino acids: CASSYPAVSYEQYF. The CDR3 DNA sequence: TGTGCCAGCAGTTACCCCGCCGTCTCCTACGAGCAGTACTTC.

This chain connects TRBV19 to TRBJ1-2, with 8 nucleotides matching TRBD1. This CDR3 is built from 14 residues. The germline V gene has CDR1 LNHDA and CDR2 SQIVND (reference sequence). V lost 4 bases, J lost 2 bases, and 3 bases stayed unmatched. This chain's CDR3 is CASSNGQGNYGYTF. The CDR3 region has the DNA TGTGCCAGTAGTAACGGACAGGGCAACTATGGCTACACCTTC.

CDR3 DNA sequence: TGTGCCAGCAGCCCTCTAGCGGGAGGAACCACAGATACGCAGTATTTT. Protein sequence: CASSPLAGGTTDTQYF. The chain joins TRBV27 to TRBJ2-3, with 11 bases fitting TRBD2. This CDR3 has 16 residues. The V and J ends lost 6 bases and 2 bases, in that order; junction bases with no gene match: 7. CDR1 and CDR2 (germline): MNHEY, SMNVEV (reference sequence).

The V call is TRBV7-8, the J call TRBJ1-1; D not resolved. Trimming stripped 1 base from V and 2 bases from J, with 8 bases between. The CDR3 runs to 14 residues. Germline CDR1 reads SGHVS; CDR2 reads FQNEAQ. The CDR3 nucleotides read TGTGCCAGCAGCTTAGTCTTCGGCAACACTGAAGCTTTCTTT. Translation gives CASSLVFGNTEAFF.

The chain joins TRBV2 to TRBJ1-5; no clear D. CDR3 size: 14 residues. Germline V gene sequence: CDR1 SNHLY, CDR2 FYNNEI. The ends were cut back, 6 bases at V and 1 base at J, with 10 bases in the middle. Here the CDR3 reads CASRRGGSNQPQHF. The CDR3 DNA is TGTGCCAGCAGGAGAGGAGGGAGCAATCAGCCCCAGCATTTT.

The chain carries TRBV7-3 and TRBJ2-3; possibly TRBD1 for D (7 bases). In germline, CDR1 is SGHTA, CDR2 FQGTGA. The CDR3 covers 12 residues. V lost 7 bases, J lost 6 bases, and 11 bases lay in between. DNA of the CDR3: TGTGCCAGCAAGGGGGCGGGGGATACGCAGTATTTT. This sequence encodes CASKGAGDTQYF.

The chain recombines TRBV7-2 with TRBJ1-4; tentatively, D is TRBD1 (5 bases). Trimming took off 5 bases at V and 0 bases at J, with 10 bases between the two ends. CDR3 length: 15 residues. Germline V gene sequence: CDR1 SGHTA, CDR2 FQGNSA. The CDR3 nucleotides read TGTGCCAGCAGCCAAAAAGGGGCAACTAATGAAAAACTGTTTTTT. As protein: CASSQKGATNEKLFF.

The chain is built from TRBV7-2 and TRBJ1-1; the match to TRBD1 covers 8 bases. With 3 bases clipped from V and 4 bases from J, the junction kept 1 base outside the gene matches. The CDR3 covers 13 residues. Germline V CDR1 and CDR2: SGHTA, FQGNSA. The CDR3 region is CASSLQGATEAFF. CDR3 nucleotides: TGTGCCAGCAGCTTGCAGGGGGCCACTGAAGCTTTCTTT. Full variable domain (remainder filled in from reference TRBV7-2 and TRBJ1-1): GAGVSQSPSNKVTEKGKDVELRCDPISGHTALYWYRQSLGQGLEFLIYFQGNSAPDKSGLPSDRFSAERTGGSVSTLTIQRTQQEDSAVYLCASSLQGATEAFFGQGTRLTVV.

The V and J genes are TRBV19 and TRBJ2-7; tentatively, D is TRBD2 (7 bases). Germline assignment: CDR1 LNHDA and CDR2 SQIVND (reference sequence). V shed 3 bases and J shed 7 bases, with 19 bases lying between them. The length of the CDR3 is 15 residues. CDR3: CASSILGAGREEQYF. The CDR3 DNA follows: TGTGCCAGTAGTATTCTGGGGGCCGGGCGGGAGGAGCAGTACTTC.

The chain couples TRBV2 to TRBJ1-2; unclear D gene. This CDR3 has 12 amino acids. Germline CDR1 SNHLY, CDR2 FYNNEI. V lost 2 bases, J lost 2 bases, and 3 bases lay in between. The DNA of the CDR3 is TGTGCCAGCAGTGAACAGAACTATGGCTACACCTTC. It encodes CASSEQNYGYTF.

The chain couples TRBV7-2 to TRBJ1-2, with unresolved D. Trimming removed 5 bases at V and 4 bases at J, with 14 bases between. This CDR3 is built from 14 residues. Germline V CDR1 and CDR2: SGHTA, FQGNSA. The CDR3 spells CASSPRTDFYGYTF. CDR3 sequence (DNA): TGTGCCAGCAGCCCCCGGACGGATTTCTATGGCTACACCTTC.

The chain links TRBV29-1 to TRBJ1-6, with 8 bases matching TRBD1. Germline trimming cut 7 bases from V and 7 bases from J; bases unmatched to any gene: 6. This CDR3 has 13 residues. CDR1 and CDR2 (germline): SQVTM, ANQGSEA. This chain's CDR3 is CSASGGPNSPLHF. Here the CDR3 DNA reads TGCAGCGCGTCAGGGGGCCCAAATTCACCCCTCCACTTT.